This section outlines one T cell receptor beta chain sequence together with its context. The source of the sample is a study of blood T cell repertoires in COVID-19. Overall study: Researchers got acute and convalescent COVID-19 samples from the United States, Italy and Spain.

This CDR3 region has 13 residues. The germline gives CDR1 SGHRS, CDR2 YFSETQ. Trimming removed 4 bases at V and 5 bases at J, with 10 bases between. Only in-frame clones appear in the TCRdb table, and some are missing; sequencing was by immunoSEQ multiplex PCR. The data hold 95,000 to 110,000 clones, with roughly 85% observed a single time. Material for sequencing was peripheral blood. The TCR comes from a man aged 45-60 years in a cohort sampled during active COVID-19. The V and J genes are TRBV5-1 and TRBJ1-5, with D hard to call. In DNA form, the CDR3 reads TGCGCCAGCAGCCACGGTGCCGATCAGCCCCAGCATTTT. It encodes CASSHGADQPQHF.